These 21 T cell receptor beta chains came from one sample sequenced in a study of blood T cell repertoires in COVID-19. The protocol was immunoSEQ multiplex PCR, while the TCRdb copy is restricted to in-frame clones and leaves out a portion. Among about 320,000 clones listed, about four fifths were seen once. The material sequenced was peripheral blood. These TCRs come from a woman between 50 and 59 years old with acute or convalescent COVID-19.

The genes are TRBV19 and TRBJ2-1, with TRBD2 as a possible D gene (5 bases). The CDR3 spans 13 residues. In germline, CDR1 is LNHDA, CDR2 SQIVND (reference sequence). Trimming removed 10 bases from V and 7 bases from J, with 17 bases in between. The DNA for the CDR3 is TGTGCCACTCTGGGGAGAGTTAGGAATGAGCAGTTCTTC. Encoded protein: CATLGRVRNEQFF.

The rearrangement uses TRBV4-3 and TRBJ1-4; D gene unclear. Trimming shortened V by 3 bases and J by 1 base, and 6 bases separated the two germline ends. CDR3 length equals 14 residues. Germline V gene lookup returns CDR1 LGHNA and CDR2 YSLEER. The CDR3 DNA reads as TGCGCCAGCAGCCAGAGGGTAACTAATGAAAAACTGTTTTTT. This gives the protein CASSQRVTNEKLFF.

The gene calls are TRBV24-1 and TRBJ2-5; no clear D. The length of the CDR3 is 12 residues. The germline V gene has CDR1 KGHDR and CDR2 SFDVKD. V gave up 6 bases and J gave up 4 bases, with 8 bases separating them. The CDR3 coding sequence is TGTGCCACCAGTTTTTCGGGAGAGACCCAGTACTTC. Protein: CATSFSGETQYF.

The chain carries TRBV30 and TRBJ1-5; D is unclear. Germline values: CDR1 GTSNPN, CDR2 SVGIG (reference sequence). CDR3 length: 12 amino acids. Trimming took off 0 bases at V and 9 bases at J, with 9 bases between the two ends. The CDR3 loop is CAWSVLAGPQHF. The CDR3 DNA reads TGTGCCTGGAGTGTGCTTGCGGGGCCCCAGCATTTT.

V is TRBV7-2 and J is TRBJ1-6; D gene ambiguous. Germline V gene lookup returns CDR1 SGHTA and CDR2 FQGNSA. The V gene lost 2 bases and the J gene lost 9 bases, with 11 bases spanning the gap. The CDR3 is 14 amino acids. DNA for the CDR3: TGTGCCAGCAGCTTAACCGGGTTCAGTTCACCCCTCCACTTT. This translates into CASSLTGFSSPLHF.

The chain employs TRBV21-1 and TRBJ2-7; the table's D call, TRBD2, was not checked against the DNA. TRBV21-1 is noted as a pseudogene. This CDR3 contains 13 residues. CDR3 region: CASSKVSAYEQYF. CDR3 nucleotides: TGTGCCAGCAGCAAAGTATCTGCCTACGAGCAGTACTTC.

The chain combines TRBV6-2 or TRBV6-3 with TRBJ1-1, with 8 positions matching TRBD1. Germline V gene data show CDR1 as MNHEY and CDR2 as SVGEGT. Germline trimming cut 5 bases from V and 4 bases from J; bases unmatched to any gene: 15. The CDR3 extends over 17 amino acids. The CDR3 loop reads CASSPGGQGAVGTEAFF. The CDR3 nucleotides are TGTGCCAGCAGTCCCGGGGGGCAGGGGGCTGTTGGCACTGAAGCTTTCTTT.

The chain uses TRBV27 and TRBJ1-1; 9 bases match TRBD1. CDR1 is MNHEY and CDR2 is SMNVEV in the germline V gene (reference sequence). V dropped 6 bases and J dropped 10; count of bases not matched to a gene: 3. This CDR3 comprises 11 residues. Here the CDR3 DNA reads TGTGCCAGCAGCGGGACAGGGATAGCTTTCTTT. Its translation: CASSGTGIAFF.

The chain has TRBV19 and TRBJ2-4, with a tentative D call TRBD1 (6 bases). V lost 7 bases, J lost 0 bases, and 19 bases lay in between. From germline, CDR1 is LNHDA and CDR2 SQIVND (reference sequence). The CDR3 is 17 amino acids. This chain's CDR3 is CASIATGEGLAKNIQYF. In DNA form, the CDR3 reads TGTGCCAGTATCGCGACAGGCGAGGGGTTAGCCAAAAACATTCAGTACTTC. The full variable domain, rest sourced from reference TRBV19 and TRBJ2-4, is DGGITQSPKYLFRKEGQNVTLSCEQNLNHDAMYWYRQDPGQGLRLIYYSQIVNDFQKGDIAEGYSVSREKKESFPLTVTSAQKNPTAFYLCASIATGEGLAKNIQYFGAGTRLSVL.

The chain is built from TRBV19 and TRBJ1-6; 8 bases line up with TRBD1. V shed 6 bases, J shed 8 bases, and the junction held 15 bases outside the gene matches. This CDR3 is 17 amino acids long. CDR1 LNHDA and CDR2 SQIVND come from the germline V gene (reference sequence). CDR3 sequence (DNA): TGTGCCAGTAGCAACAGGGGCAGGGGGCTCTTTGATTCACCCCTCCACTTT. Its translation is CASSNRGRGLFDSPLHF. The full variable domain, its missing parts supplied by reference TRBV19 and TRBJ1-6, is DGGITQSPKYLFRKEGQNVTLSCEQNLNHDAMYWYRQDPGQGLRLIYYSQIVNDFQKGDIAEGYSVSREKKESFPLTVTSAQKNPTAFYLCASSNRGRGLFDSPLHFGNGTRLTVT.

The table lists this clone with a count of one. This chain joins TRBV5-6 and TRBJ2-7; 8 positions agree with TRBD2. J gave up 4 bases and V 0 bases, and 6 bases lay outside the gene matches. CDR3 length: 15 residues. Germline V lookup: CDR1 SGHDT, CDR2 YYEEEE. The CDR3 loop is CASSLGRTSGYEQYF. CDR3 sequence (DNA): TGTGCCAGCAGCTTGGGGCGAACTAGCGGTTACGAGCAGTACTTC.

The rearrangement joins TRBV27 to TRBJ1-6; TRBD1 agrees at 7 bases. The V gene end was trimmed by 6 bases and the J gene end by 10 bases; junction bases not matched to a gene: 12. Germline values: CDR1 MNHEY, CDR2 SMNVEV (reference sequence). The CDR3 extends over 15 amino acids. CDR3 bases: TGTGCCAGCAGATCTCAGACAGGGTTACAGTCACCCCTCCACTTT. Its translation is CASRSQTGLQSPLHF.

The rearrangement joins TRBV4-3 to TRBJ1-6, with 7 bases lining up with TRBD1. The CDR3 sequence is 15 residues long. The J segment lost 6 bases and the V segment lost 1 base, leaving 3 bases of the junction unmatched. Germline loops: CDR1 LGHNA, CDR2 YSLEER. The CDR3 region is CASSQGQGGNSPLHF. The CDR3 DNA follows: TGCGCCAGCAGCCAAGGTCAGGGGGGTAATTCACCCCTCCACTTT.

As regards this clone: Other DNA sequences in this specimen translate into the identical CDR3. The chain couples TRBV6-5 to TRBJ1-5; 8 nucleotides line up with TRBD1. V shed 4 bases and J 5 bases; nucleotides not matched to a gene: 4. The CDR3 is 14 residues long. CDR1 is MNHEY and CDR2 is SVGAGI in the germline V gene. For the CDR3, the DNA is TGTGCCAGCAGTTCCACAGGGGGACATCAGCCCCAGCATTTT. Translating it yields CASSSTGGHQPQHF.

This CDR3 reads CASSFHSGRDSYEQYF. CDR3 bases: TGCGCCAGCAGCTTCCACAGCGGGAGGGACTCCTACGAGCAGTACTTC. The chain joins TRBV5-1 to TRBJ2-7, with TRBD2 identical over 10 bases. CDR3 length: 16 residues. J lost 0 bases, V lost 2 bases, and 5 bases had no gene match. Per germline, CDR1 SGHRS and CDR2 YFSETQ.

The V gene is TRBV11-2, the J gene TRBJ2-2, with a tentative D call TRBD1 (5 bases). V lost 0 bases and J lost 6, with 8 bases in between. This CDR3 contains 14 residues. Germline-derived CDR1 and CDR2 are SGHAT and FQNNGV. In nucleotides, the CDR3 is TGTGCCAGCAGCTTAGATCTCAGGGCCGGGGAGCTGTTTTTT. It is translated as CASSLDLRAGELFF. The variable domain in full, with the rest retrieved from reference TRBV11-2 and TRBJ2-2, is EAGVAQSPRYKIIEKRQSVAFWCNPISGHATLYWYQQILGQGPKLLIQFQNNGVVDDSQLPKDRFSAERLKGVDSTLKIQPAKLEDSAVYLCASSLDLRAGELFFGEGSRLTVL.

This clone was seen a handful of times. The chain carries TRBV27 and TRBJ1-1, with TRBD1 matching 7 bases. With V trimmed by 5 bases and J by 5 bases, 14 bases remained unmatched. The CDR3 has 16 amino acids. Looked up from germline, CDR1 is MNHEY and CDR2 is SMNVEV (reference sequence). CDR3 sequence (DNA): TGTGCCAGCAGTCAGAAAAACAGGGGTGGGAGGACTGAAGCTTTCTTT. Its translation is CASSQKNRGGRTEAFF.

The rearrangement links TRBV7-2 to TRBJ1-5, with 7 bases aligning to TRBD1. The CDR3 is made up of 15 amino acids. The V segment lost 4 bases and the J segment 3 bases; nucleotides outside the gene matches: 6. Germline V gives CDR1 SGHTA, CDR2 FQGNSA. The CDR3 here is CASSSVQGNNQPQHF. The CDR3 DNA reads as TGTGCCAGCAGCTCGGTACAGGGGAACAATCAGCCCCAGCATTTT.

The rearrangement links TRBV28 to TRBJ2-7, with TRBD2 matching 7 bases. The CDR3 length is 14 residues. Germline V CDR1 and CDR2: MDHEN, SYDVKM. V gave up 9 bases and J gave up 1 base; unmatched junction bases: 9. CDR3: CASQEASGSYEQYF. The CDR3, as DNA: TGTGCCAGTCAGGAGGCTAGCGGTTCCTACGAGCAGTACTTC. The variable domain in full, completed from reference TRBV28 and TRBJ2-7, reads DVKVTQSSRYLVKRTGEKVFLECVQDMDHENMFWYRQDPGLGLRLIYFSYDVKMKEKGDIPEGYSVSREKKERFSLILESASTNQTSMYLCASQEASGSYEQYFGPGTRLTVT.

The chain employs TRBV7-2 and TRBJ2-7, with TRBD1 matching 7 bases. The V segment lost 6 bases and the J segment 2 bases; nucleotides outside the gene matches: 13. Germline V gene sequence: CDR1 SGHTA, CDR2 FQGNSA. CDR3 size: 16 residues. CDR3 protein: CASSSPWGRGTYEQYF. The CDR3 region has the DNA TGTGCCAGCAGTTCCCCTTGGGGCAGGGGGACCTACGAGCAGTACTTC.

The rearrangement joins TRBV7-9 to TRBJ2-1; D uncertain. Trimming removed 5 bases at V and 8 bases at J, with 7 bases between. The germline V gene encodes CDR1 SEHNR and CDR2 FQNEAQ (reference sequence). The CDR3 consists of 11 residues. Here the CDR3 DNA reads TGTGCCAGCAGCCAAATTCATGAGCAGTTCTTC. It encodes CASSQIHEQFF.